These T cell receptor beta chains were read from a single sample in a study of cytomegalovirus exposure and HLA in healthy donors. Sequenced by immunoSEQ multiplex PCR; TCRdb stores in-frame clones only, minus some. The data hold 150,000 to 200,000 clones, with around 80% observed a single time. The specimen was PBMCs. The receptors originated from a man aged 25 to 45 in good health and CMV-seronegative. The CDR3 runs from the conserved cysteine through the conserved F or W. A D gene is named only where the DNA matches it firmly. Size is stated for part of the rows, as once, few or many counts, or as a class when the clone is expanded.

d_call,clone_size,j_call,v_call,cdr3_aa,cdr3_nt
-,-,TRBJ1-1,TRBV7-6,CASSADTNTEAFF,TGTGCCAGCAGCGCGGACACGAACACTGAAGCTTTCTTT
TRBD2,-,TRBJ2-5,TRBV4-1,CATRREVGETQYF,TGCGCCACACGGCGGGAGGTTGGGGAGACCCAGTACTTC
-,-,TRBJ1-1,TRBV5-4,CASSLTGSTEAFF,TGTGCCAGCAGCTTGACAGGGAGCACTGAAGCTTTCTTT
-,-,TRBJ1-2,TRBV4-1,CASSQEGGGGGVFGYTF,TGCGCCAGCAGCCAAGAGGGGGGAGGCGGAGGCGTTTTTGGCTACACCTTC
TRBD2,-,TRBJ2-1,TRBV4-2,CASSQDLTSNSYNEQFF,TGTGCCAGCAGCCAAGATCTGACTAGCAATTCCTACAATGAGCAGTTCTTC
TRBD2,-,TRBJ2-2,TRBV2,CATIIAGGTGELFF,TGTGCCACAATAATAGCGGGAGGCACCGGGGAGCTGTTTTTT
TRBD1,-,TRBJ1-2,TRBV5-4,CASSLEGRGNYGYTF,TGTGCCAGCAGCTTGGAAGGCAGGGGGAACTATGGCTACACCTTC
TRBD1,-,TRBJ2-2,TRBV15,CATSRAGGTGELFF,TGTGCCACCAGCAGGGCAGGGGGCACCGGGGAGCTGTTTTTT
-,-,TRBJ1-1,TRBV11-3,CASSSPRSTEAFF,TGTGCCAGCAGCTCCCCACGTAGCACTGAAGCTTTCTTT
TRBD2,-,TRBJ2-7,TRBV27,CASSSLAGGAYEQYF,TGTGCCAGCAGTTCCCTAGCGGGAGGTGCCTACGAGCAGTACTTC
-,-,TRBJ2-7,TRBV5-4,CASSAGLGSYEQYF,TGTGCCAGCAGCGCGGGCTTGGGTTCCTACGAGCAGTACTTC
TRBD2,-,TRBJ2-7,TRBV27,CASSPPGLAGREQYF,TGTGCCAGCAGCCCTCCGGGACTAGCGGGACGGGAGCAGTACTTC
-,-,TRBJ1-1,TRBV28,CASSLEVRPLLNTEAFF,TGTGCCAGCAGTTTAGAGGTCAGACCTTTGTTGAACACTGAAGCTTTCTTT
TRBD1,-,TRBJ1-4,TRBV4-1,CASSRDRGSTNEKLFF,TGCGCCAGCAGCCGGGACAGGGGATCGACTAATGAAAAACTGTTTTTT
-,-,TRBJ2-7,TRBV5-1,CASSGRGNHYEQYF,TGCGCCAGCAGTGGCCGGGGTAATCACTACGAGCAGTACTTC
-,few,TRBJ2-7,TRBV2,CASSQDPTGEQYF,TGTGCCAGCAGTCAAGACCCAACCGGCGAGCAGTACTTC
TRBD2,few,TRBJ2-7,TRBV6-9,CASSSRGLAGGFYEQYF,TGTGCCAGCAGTTCCCGGGGACTAGCGGGAGGGTTTTACGAGCAGTACTTC